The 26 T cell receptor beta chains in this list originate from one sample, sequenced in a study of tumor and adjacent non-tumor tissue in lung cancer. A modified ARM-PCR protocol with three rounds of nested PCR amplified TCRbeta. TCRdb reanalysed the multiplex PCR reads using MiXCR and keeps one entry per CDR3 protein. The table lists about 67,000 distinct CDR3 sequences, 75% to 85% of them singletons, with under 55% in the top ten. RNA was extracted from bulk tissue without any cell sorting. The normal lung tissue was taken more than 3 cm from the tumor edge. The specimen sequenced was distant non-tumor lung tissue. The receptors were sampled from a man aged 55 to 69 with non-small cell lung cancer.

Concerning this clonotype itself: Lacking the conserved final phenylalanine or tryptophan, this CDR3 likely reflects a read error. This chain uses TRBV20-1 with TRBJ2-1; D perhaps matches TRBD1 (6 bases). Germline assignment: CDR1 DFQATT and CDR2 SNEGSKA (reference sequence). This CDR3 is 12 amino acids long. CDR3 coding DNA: TGCAGTGCCAGGGGACCGAACAATAAGCAGTTCTCC. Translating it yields CSARGPNNKQFS.

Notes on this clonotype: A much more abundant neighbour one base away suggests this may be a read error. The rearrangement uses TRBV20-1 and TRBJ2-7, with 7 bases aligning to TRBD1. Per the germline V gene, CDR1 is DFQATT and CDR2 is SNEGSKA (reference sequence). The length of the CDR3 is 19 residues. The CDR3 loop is CSTRSRRPLDRAGSYEQYF. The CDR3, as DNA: TGCAGTACTAGAAGTAGAAGGCCGCTCGACAGGGCTGGCTCCTACGAGCAGTACTTC.

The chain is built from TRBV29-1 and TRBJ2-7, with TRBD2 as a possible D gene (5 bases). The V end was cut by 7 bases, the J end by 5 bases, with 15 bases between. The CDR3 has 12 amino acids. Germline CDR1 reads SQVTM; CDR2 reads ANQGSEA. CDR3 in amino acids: CSAREGSHEQYF. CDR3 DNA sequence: TGCAGCGCCAGAGAGGGTAGCCACGAGCAGTACTTC.

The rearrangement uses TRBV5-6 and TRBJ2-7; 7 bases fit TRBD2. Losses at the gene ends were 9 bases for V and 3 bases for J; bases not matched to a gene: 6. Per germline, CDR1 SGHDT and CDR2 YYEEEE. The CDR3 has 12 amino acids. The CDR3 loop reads CANISGIYEQYF. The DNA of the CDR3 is TGTGCCAACATCAGCGGGATCTACGAGCAGTACTTC.

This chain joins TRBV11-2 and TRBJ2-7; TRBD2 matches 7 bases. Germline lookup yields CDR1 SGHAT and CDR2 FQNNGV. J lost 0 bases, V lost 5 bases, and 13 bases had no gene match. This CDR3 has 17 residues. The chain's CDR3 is CASSQPTSEINSYEQYF. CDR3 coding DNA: TGTGCCAGCAGCCAGCCAACTAGCGAGATAAACTCCTACGAGCAGTACTTC.

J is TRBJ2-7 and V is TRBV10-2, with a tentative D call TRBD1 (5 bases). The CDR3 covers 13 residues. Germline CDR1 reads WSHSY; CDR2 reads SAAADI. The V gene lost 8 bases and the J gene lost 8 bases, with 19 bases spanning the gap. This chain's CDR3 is CASCGGRGNKQYF. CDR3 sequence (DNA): TGCGCCAGCTGTGGCGGTAGGGGCAACAAGCAGTACTTC.

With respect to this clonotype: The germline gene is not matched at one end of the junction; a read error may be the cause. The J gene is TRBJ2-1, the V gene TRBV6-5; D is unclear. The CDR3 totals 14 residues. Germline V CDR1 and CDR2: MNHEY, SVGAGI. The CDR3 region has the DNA TGTGCCAGCAGCTACTCCGAGGAGTACAATGAGCACTTCTTC. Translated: CASSYSEEYNEHFF.

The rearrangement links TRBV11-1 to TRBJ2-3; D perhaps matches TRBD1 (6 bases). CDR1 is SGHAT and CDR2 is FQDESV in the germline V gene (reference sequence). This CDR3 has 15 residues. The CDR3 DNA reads TGTGTCAGTAGTCCCGGGACACGGTTCACAGATACGCAGTATTTT. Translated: CVSSPGTRFTDTQYF.

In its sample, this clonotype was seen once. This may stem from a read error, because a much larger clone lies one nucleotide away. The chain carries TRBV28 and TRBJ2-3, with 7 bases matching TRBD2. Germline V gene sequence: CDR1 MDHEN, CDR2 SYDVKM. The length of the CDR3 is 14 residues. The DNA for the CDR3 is TGTGTCACCCGGGTGGGGAGGGGTGGAGATACGCAGTATTTT. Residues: CVTRVGRGGDTQYF. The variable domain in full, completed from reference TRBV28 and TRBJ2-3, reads DVKVTQSSRYLVKRTGEKVFLECVQDMDHENMFWYRQDPGLGLRLIYFSYDVKMKEKGDIPEGYSVSREKKERFSLILESASTNQTSMYLCVTRVGRGGDTQYFGPGTRLTVL.

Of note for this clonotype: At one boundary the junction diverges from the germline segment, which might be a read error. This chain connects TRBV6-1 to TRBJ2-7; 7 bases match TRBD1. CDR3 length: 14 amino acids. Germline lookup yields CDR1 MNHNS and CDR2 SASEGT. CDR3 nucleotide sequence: TGTGCCAGCAGTGAAGGGGACAGCTTCTACAAGCAGTACTTC. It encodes CASSEGDSFYKQYF.

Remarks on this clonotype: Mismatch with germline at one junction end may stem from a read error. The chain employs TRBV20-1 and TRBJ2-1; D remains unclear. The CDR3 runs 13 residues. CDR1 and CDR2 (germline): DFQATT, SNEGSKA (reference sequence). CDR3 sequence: CGAKRSSYNEQFF. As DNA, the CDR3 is TGCGGTGCTAAACGGAGCTCCTACAATGAGCAGTTCTTC.

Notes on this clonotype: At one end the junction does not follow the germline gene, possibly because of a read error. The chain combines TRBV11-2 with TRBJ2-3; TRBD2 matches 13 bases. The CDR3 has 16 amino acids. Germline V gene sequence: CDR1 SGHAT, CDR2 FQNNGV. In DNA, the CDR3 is TGTGCCTGCAGCAATGGACTAGCGGGGGGCACAGATACGCAGTATTTT. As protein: CACSNGLAGGTDTQYF.

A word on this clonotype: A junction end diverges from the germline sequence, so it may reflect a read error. CDR3 in amino acids: CASSEGYYNGQFF. CDR3 nucleotide sequence: TGTGCCAGCAGCGAAGGTTACTACAATGGGCAGTTCTTC. The rearrangement uses TRBV11-1 and TRBJ2-1; D not certain. CDR1 is SGHAT, CDR2 FQDESV, per germline (reference sequence). CDR3 size: 13 residues.

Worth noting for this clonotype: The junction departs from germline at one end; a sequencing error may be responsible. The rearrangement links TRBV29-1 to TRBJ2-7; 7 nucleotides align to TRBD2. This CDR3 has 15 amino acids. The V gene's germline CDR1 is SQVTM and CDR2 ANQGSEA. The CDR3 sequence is CRVEHDQRGSYEQYF. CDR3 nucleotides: TGCAGAGTTGAACATGACCAGCGGGGATCCTACGAGCAGTACTTC.

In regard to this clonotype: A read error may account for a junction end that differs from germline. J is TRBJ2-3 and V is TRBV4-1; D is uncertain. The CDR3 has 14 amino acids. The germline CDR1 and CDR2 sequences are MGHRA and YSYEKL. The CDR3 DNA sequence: TGCGCCAGCAGCCATGAGATGTCCGCAGATACGCAGTATTTC. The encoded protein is CASSHEMSADTQYF.

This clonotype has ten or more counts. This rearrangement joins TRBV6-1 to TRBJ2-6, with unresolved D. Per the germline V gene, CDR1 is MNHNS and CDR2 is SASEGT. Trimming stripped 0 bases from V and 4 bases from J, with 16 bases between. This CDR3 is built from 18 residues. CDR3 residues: CASSEAPHGRSGANVLTF. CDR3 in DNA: TGTGCCAGCAGTGAAGCGCCCCACGGAAGGTCCGGGGCCAACGTCCTGACTTTC.

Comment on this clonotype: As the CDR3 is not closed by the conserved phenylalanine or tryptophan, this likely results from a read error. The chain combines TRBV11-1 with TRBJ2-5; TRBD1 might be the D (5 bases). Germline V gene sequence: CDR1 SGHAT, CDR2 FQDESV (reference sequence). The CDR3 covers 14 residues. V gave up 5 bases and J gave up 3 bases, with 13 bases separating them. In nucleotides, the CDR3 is TGTGCCAGCAGCAAGGACACGTACGAAGAGACCCAGTACCTC. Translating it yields CASSKDTYEETQYL.

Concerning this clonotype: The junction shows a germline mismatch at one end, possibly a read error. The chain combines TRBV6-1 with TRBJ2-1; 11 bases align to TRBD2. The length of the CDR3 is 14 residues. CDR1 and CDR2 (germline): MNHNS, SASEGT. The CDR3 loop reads CAIRTLAGDNEQFF. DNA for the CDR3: TGTGCTATCAGAACACTAGCGGGAGACAATGAACAGTTCTTC.

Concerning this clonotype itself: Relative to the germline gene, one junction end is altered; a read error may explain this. The CDR3, as DNA: TGCGCTAGCAGTGAGTCTGAGGGGGGGGGTAATGAGCAGTTCTTC. Translated, it gives CASSESEGGGNEQFF. The chain is built from TRBV10-2 and TRBJ2-1; perhaps TRBD2 as D (7 bases). The CDR3 totals 15 residues. Germline CDR1 reads WSHSY; CDR2 reads SAAADI.

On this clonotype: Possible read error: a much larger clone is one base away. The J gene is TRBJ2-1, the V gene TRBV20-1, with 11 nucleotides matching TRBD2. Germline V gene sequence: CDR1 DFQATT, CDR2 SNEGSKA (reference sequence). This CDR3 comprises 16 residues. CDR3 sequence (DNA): TGCTGTGCTCCGGGACTAGCGGTCCTGGGCTCGGATGAGCAGTTCTTC. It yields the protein CCAPGLAVLGSDEQFF.

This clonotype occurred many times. The CDR3 DNA is TGTGCCTGGAGGGGGGGCCCTAATCAGCCCCAGCATTTT. Translated: CAWRGGPNQPQHF. The chain has TRBV30 and TRBJ1-5, with D maybe TRBD1 (6 bases). Deletions cut 3 bases from V and 4 bases from J, with 10 bases between. Per the germline V gene, CDR1 is GTSNPN and CDR2 is SVGIG (reference sequence). The CDR3 has 13 amino acids.

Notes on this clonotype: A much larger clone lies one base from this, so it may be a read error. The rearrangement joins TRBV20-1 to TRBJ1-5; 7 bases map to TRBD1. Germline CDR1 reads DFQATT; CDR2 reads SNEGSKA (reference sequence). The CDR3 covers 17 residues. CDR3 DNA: TGCAGTGCTACGCGACGACAGGGCCCCTATAGCAAACAGCCCCAGCATTTT. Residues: CSATRRQGPYSKQPQHF.

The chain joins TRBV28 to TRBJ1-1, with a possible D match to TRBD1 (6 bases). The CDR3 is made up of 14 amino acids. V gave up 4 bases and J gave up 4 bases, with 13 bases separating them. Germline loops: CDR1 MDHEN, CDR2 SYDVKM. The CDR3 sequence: CASSSGTWSTEAFF. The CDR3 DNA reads TGTGCCAGCAGTTCCGGGACATGGTCCACTGAAGCTTTCTTT.

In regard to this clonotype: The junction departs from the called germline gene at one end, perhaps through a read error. The CDR3 DNA sequence: TGTGCCACCTGGGCGGAGCTGGTCTCTGGGGCCAAAGTCCTGACTTTC. Protein: CATWAELVSGAKVLTF. The chain employs TRBV12-3 or TRBV12-4 and TRBJ2-6; tentative D call: TRBD1 (5 bases). This CDR3 is 16 amino acids long.

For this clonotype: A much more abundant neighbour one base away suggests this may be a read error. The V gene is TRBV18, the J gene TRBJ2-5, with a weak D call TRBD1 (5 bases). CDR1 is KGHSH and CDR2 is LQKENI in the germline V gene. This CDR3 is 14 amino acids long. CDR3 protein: CAGSPEWQPRVQYF. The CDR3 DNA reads TGTGCCGGCTCACCAGAGTGGCAGCCCAGGGTTCAATACTTC.

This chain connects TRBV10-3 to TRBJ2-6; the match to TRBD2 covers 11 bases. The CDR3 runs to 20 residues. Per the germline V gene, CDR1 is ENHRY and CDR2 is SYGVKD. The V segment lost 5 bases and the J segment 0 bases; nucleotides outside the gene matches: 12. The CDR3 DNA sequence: TGTGCCATCAGTAAACATGTGAGTAGCGGGAGGGACTCTGGGGCCAACGTCCTGACTTTC. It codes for CAISKHVSSGRDSGANVLTF.